The sequence of this TCR beta chain was determined in a study of OX40 agonist ivuxolimab in advanced cancers. Points on this clone: No antigen is known for it.

Study conclusions and caveats: Clonal expansion by week 6 occurred in CD4+ and CD8+ blood T cells (at 0.1 to 3.0 mg/kg). There were, on average, more expanded clones in CD8+ T cells than in CD4+. Low normalized T-cell clonal expansion was also seen in some nonresponders.

Patients were ineligible given autoimmune disease history or systemic immunosuppression. The assay was immunoSEQ multiplex PCR, and TCRdb's table has in-frame clones only and misses some. The table shows roughly 50,000 clones, with roughly 84% occurring only once. This CDR3 region has 16 residues. Germline V lookup: CDR1 LGHNA, CDR2 YNFKEQ. Trimming left V 0 bases short and J 0 bases short, with 10 bases between. The sequence derives from an adult with an advanced solid tumor such as melanoma, head and neck, liver or kidney cancer. This chain joins TRBV4-2 and TRBJ2-3; D gene ambiguous. The input for sequencing was CD4+ or CD8+ T cells sorted from blood, taken in a trial of the OX40 agonist ivuxolimab. This chain's CDR3 is CASSQDLGLSTDTQYF. The DNA of the CDR3 is TGTGCCAGCAGCCAAGATCTGGGTCTAAGCACAGATACGCAGTATTTT.